This TCR beta chain was profiled in a study of shared clonotypes between healthy human individuals (dated by TCRdb to 2019 to 2021). Background for the entire study: A couple of women and a few men aged 18 to 49 years were included in the cohort. To estimate repertoire size and how much clonotypes are shared between individuals, the study performed deep sequencing of blood TCR repertoires from five healthy adults. Different laboratories and diverse techniques were used to prepare libraries and sequence TCR repertoires, to increase sequencing depth and limit assay-specific biases. Per donor, leukapheresis produced somewhere between about 0.94 and 9 billion PBMCs. The paper as a whole reports these results and caveats: Because the study included a small number of donors, the genetic and exposure-history diversity represented was limited. Based on pairwise subsampling, the degree of clonotype sharing among donors was expected to be affected by sequencing depth. Sampling was limited to blood, and TCR repertoires in tissue likely differ from TCR repertoires in blood.

TCR CDR3 regions were amplified from genomic DNA by multiplex PCR using the deep immunoSEQ assay. Extracted genomic DNA from each cell subset was distributed evenly across all wells of several immunoSEQ 96-well plates, and each plate was treated as a replicate. For unsorted PBMC, roughly 330 ng of genomic DNA, equivalent to approximately 30,000 T cell genomes, went into each replicate PCR. Unsorted PBMC genomic DNA was sequenced across ten immunoSEQ deep assay plates. Purified libraries were quantified with a Qubit 3.0 fluorometer, sized on a Bioanalyzer 2100, and re-quantified with the KAPA Library Quantification kit. Every immunoSEQ 96-well plate was sequenced on a separate single-read 150-cycle Illumina NextSeq 550 flow cell. On the authors' methods: Because the immunoSEQ output held only junctional sequences and lacked quality scores, the filtering could not match the filtering applied to full-length reads. To assign V/J genes and CDR3, sequences were annotated against IMGT germline references using PyIR, a Python wrapper for IgBLAST v1.9. Reads were filtered out if the reads had weak V/J assignments (E-value above 1e-6), no CDR3, stop codons, out-of-frame junctions, or ambiguous translated residues. V3J clonotypes were defined by identical inferred V gene, J gene, and CDR3 amino acid sequence. The percentage overlap between two repertoires was calculated by dividing the number of shared unique clonotypes by the size of the smaller repertoire. Three approaches were used to assess repertoire richness: RTK rarefaction, the Chao1 estimator, and Recon v2.1 estimates of unobserved clonotypes. TCRdb mirrors the immuneACCESS table, restricted to in-frame sequences. Some clones are absent from its copies; in checked studies, under half trace to an unresolved V gene, and the reason for the others is unknown. The DNA gave D and trimming, while V, J and clone size come from that table. Recorded for this sample are about 520,000 clones; more than 75% of them occurred a single time. The ten largest clones take up about 12% of the sample.

The donors were healthy, HIV-negative adults with no recently reported acute infections or vaccinations. Only Caucasian adults living in Nashville, Tennessee, USA were represented among the donors. For unsorted samples, 90 million or so PBMCs were counted and genomic DNA was extracted with the QIAamp DNA Blood Mini kit. Blood was obtained by leukapheresis, after which PBMCs were separated by Ficoll-Histopaque density gradient centrifugation and cryopreserved in liquid nitrogen vapor phase. CDR1 and CDR2, looked up from the germline V gene (reference sequence), are MNHEY and SMNVEV. The CDR3, cysteine through phenylalanine, is 12 amino acids long. Here the CDR3 DNA is all that survives: 36 bases in frame from base 1. The V and J ends are trimmed by 4 bases and 8 bases, leaving 6 bases between them. On this clone itself: Its antigen is not yet known. Within one base of it there is no much larger clone, and no base qualities were kept.

The sequence joins TRBV27 to TRBJ1-6; the D gene identity is not certain. This TCR derives from a woman aged 40 to 50 in good health. Some clones in this sample may be carry-over from other donors' samples. The sample taken for sequencing was PBMCs. In nucleotide form, the sequence is TGTGCCAGCAGTTACCCGGATTCACCCCTCCACTTT. Translated, it gives CASSYPDSPLHF.